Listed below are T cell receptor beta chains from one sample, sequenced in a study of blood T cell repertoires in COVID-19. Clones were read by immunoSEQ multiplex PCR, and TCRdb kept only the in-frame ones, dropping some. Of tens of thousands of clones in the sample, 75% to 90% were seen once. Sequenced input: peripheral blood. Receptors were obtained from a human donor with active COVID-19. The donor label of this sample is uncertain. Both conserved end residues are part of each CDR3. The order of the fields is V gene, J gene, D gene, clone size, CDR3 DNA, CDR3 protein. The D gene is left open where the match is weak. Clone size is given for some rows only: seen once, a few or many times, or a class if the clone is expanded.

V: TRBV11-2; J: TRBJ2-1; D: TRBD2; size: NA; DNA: TGTGCCAGCAGCCCCGGACTAGCATACAATGAGCAGTTCTTC; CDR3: CASSPGLAYNEQFF
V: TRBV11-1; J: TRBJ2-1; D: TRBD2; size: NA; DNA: TGTGCCAGCAGCTTAGCGATGTCTAGCGGGAGGATTGATGAGCAGTTCTTC; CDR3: CASSLAMSSGRIDEQFF
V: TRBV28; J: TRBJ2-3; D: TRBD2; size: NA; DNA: TGTGCCAGCAGTTTTTTGCGGGAGCGTTTCACAGATACGCAGTATTTT; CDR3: CASSFLRERFTDTQYF
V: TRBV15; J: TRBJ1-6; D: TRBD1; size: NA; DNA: TGTGCCACCAGCAGTCCACACGCGCTTCAGGGGGCCTATAATTCACCCCTCCACTTT; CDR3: CATSSPHALQGAYNSPLHF
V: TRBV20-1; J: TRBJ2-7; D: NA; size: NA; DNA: TGCAGTGCTAGTGAAGGCGGGCGCTACGAGCAGTACTTC; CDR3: CSASEGGRYEQYF
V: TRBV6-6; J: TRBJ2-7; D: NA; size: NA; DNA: TGTGCCAGCTGTCGGGACTTCCCGGGACAGCTATTCTACGAGCAGTACTTC; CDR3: CASCRDFPGQLFYEQYF
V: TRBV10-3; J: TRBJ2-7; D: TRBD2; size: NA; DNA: TGTGCCATCAGGAACTACGGGACTAGCGGGGGGGCTCAAGCCTACGAGCAGTACTTC; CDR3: CAIRNYGTSGGAQAYEQYF
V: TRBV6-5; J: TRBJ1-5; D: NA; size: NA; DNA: TGTGCCAGCAGTTACGGCAGTCATCAGCCCCAGCATTTT; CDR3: CASSYGSHQPQHF
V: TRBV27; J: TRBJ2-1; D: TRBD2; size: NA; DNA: TGTGCCACCCTTTTGACTAGCGTGGGGTACAATGAGCAGTTCTTC; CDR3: CATLLTSVGYNEQFF
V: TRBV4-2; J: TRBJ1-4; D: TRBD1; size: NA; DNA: TGTGCCAGCAGCCAAGATGGGGACAGGGTTAGCGAAAAACTGTTTTTT; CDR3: CASSQDGDRVSEKLFF
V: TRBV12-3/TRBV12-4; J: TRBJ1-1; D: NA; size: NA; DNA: TGTGCCAGCACCCAATCCGGGAACACTGAAGCTTTCTTT; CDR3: CASTQSGNTEAFF
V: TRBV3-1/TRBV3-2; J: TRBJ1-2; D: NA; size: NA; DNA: TGTGCCAGCAGCCCGGGCGGGGACTATGGCTACACCTTC; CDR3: CASSPGGDYGYTF
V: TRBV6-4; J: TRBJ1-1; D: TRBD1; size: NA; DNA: TGTGCCAGCAGTGCCGACAGGGACACTGAAGCTTTCTTT; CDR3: CASSADRDTEAFF
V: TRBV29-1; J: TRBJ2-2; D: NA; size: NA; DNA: TGCAGCGTTGAAGAGGGAGGGAACACCGGGGAGCTGTTTTTT; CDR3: CSVEEGGNTGELFF
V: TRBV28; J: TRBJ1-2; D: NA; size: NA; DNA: TGTGCCAGCAGTTTGGTATCTCAGGCGATTGGCTACACCTTC; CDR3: CASSLVSQAIGYTF
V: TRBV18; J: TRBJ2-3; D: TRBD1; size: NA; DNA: TGTGCCAGCTCACCACTAGGGGTACAGGGGACCACAGATACGCAGTATTTT; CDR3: CASSPLGVQGTTDTQYF
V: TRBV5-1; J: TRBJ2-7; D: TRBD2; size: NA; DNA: TGCGCCAGCAGCTTACTAGCGGGATCCTACGAGCAGTACTTC; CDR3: CASSLLAGSYEQYF
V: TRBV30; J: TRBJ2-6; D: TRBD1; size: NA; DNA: TGTGCCTGGAGTATCAATCCGGGACAGGGGGCGCTCGGGGCCAACGTCCTGACTTTC; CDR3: CAWSINPGQGALGANVLTF
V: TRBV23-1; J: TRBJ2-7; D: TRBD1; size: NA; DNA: TGCGCCAGCAGCTCCGGGACAGGGGGCTCAGAGCAGTACTTC; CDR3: CASSSGTGGSEQYF
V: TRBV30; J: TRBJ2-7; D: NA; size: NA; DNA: TGTGCCTGGGGACTACAGGGTAGATCCTACGAGCAGTACTTC; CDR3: CAWGLQGRSYEQYF
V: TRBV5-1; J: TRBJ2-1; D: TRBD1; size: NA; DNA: TGCGCCAGCAGCTTGGAAGGGACAGTTTACAATGAGCAGTTCTTC; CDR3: CASSLEGTVYNEQFF
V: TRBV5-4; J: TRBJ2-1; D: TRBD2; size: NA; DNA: TGTGCCAGCAGCCTTCCTAGCGGGAGAATGAATGAGCAGTTCTTC; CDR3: CASSLPSGRMNEQFF
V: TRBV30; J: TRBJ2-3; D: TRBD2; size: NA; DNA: TGTGCCTGGAGTGTAGCGGGGGGGTCCGGCGGAGATACGCAGTATTTT; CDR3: CAWSVAGGSGGDTQYF
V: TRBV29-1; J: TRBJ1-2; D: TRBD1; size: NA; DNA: TGCAGCTCTACAATTCAGGGGGCGCGAGGCTACACCTTC; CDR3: CSSTIQGARGYTF
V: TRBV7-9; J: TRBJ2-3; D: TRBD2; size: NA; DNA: TGTGCCAGCAGCTTAGTTCCTAGCGGGGGGAGTTATACGCAGTATTTT; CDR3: CASSLVPSGGSYTQYF
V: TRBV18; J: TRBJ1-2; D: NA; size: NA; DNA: TGTGCCAGCTCACCACTCGGACAGTCCCCAGAATATGGCTACACCTTC; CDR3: CASSPLGQSPEYGYTF
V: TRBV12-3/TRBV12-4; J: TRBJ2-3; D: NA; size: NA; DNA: TGTGCCAGCAGTGTGGCCGCAGATACGCAGTATTTT; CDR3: CASSVAADTQYF
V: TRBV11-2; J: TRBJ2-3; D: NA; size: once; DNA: TGTGCCAGCAGCCACGGGGGCACAGATACGCAGTATTTT; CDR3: CASSHGGTDTQYF
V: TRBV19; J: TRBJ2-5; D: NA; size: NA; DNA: TGTGCCAGTAGTATTGACGGAGGAGAGACCCAGTACTTC; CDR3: CASSIDGGETQYF
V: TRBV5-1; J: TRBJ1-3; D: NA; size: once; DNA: TGCGCCAGCAGCCCGCAGGACACTGGAAACACCATATATTTT; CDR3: CASSPQDTGNTIYF
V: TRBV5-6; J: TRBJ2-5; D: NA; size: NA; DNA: TGTGCCAGCAGCTTGAGGCGTTTGGCAGGGCAAGAGACCCAGTACTTC; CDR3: CASSLRRLAGQETQYF
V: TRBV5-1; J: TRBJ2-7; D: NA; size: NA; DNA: TGCGCCAGCAGGTGGGGCAGAAGAGAGCAGTACTTC; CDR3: CASRWGRREQYF
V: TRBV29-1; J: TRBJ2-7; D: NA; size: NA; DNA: TGCAGCGTGGGCCCCGTGACAAGTATTTACGAGCAGTACTTC; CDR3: CSVGPVTSIYEQYF
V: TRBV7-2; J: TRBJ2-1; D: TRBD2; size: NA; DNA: TGTGCCAGCAGGCGGACTAGTGATGAGCAGTTCTTC; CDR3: CASRRTSDEQFF
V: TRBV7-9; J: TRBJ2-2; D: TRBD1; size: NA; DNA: TGTGCCAGCAGCTTCTACAGGGGAAGGCCCGGGGAGCTGTTTTTT; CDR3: CASSFYRGRPGELFF
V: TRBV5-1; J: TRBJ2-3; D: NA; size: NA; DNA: TGCGCCAGCAGCTTGATTGCGGAGGGGAATACGCAGTATTTT; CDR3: CASSLIAEGNTQYF
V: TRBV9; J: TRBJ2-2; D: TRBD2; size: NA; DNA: TGTGCCAGCAGCGCTCTAGCGGGGGTCACCGGGGAGCTGTTTTTT; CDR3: CASSALAGVTGELFF